This TCR beta chain was sequenced for a study of control samples from healthy donors and cancer patients. Deletions cut 0 bases from V and 14 bases from J, with 8 bases between. Germline values: CDR1 LGHNA, CDR2 YSLEER. The CDR3 has 12 residues. Profiling relied on immunoSEQ multiplex PCR, and the TCRdb table lists in-frame clones only, not all of them. The sample gives tens of thousands of clones, roughly four fifths of which show up once; 8.5% to 10% is in the top ten. The sequencing input was blood. The sequence was obtained from a woman between 55 and 75 years old in good health. The chain employs TRBV4-3 and TRBJ1-6; D not certain. This chain's CDR3 is CASSQDFGALHF. In DNA form, the CDR3 reads TGCGCCAGCAGCCAAGACTTCGGAGCCCTCCACTTT.